The 21 T cell receptor beta chains presented below share a single source sample, sequenced in a study of T cell changes during pregnancy in multiple sclerosis. Sequencing used immunoSEQ multiplex PCR; TCRdb keeps in-frame clones, though not all of them. The repertoire holds 90,000 to 95,000 clones, with under 95% as singletons. This specimen consisted of peripheral blood, obtained before pregnancy. The source of these receptors is a female donor with multiple sclerosis, enrolled in a pregnancy study.

The gene calls are TRBV30 and TRBJ2-7; 9 nucleotides match TRBD1. Germline assignment: CDR1 GTSNPN and CDR2 SVGIG (reference sequence). The CDR3 is 16 residues long. Trimming cost V 3 bases and J 2 bases; bases outside gene matches: 11. CDR3 nucleotide sequence: TGTGCCTGGAGCTTCAGACCGGGACAGGGTCCCTACGAGCAGTACTTC. It codes for CAWSFRPGQGPYEQYF.

The rearrangement joins TRBV28 to TRBJ1-2; D ambiguous. The CDR3 is 16 amino acids. Germline V gene sequence: CDR1 MDHEN, CDR2 SYDVKM. V was cut by 2 bases and J by 7 bases, with 20 bases left in between. The CDR3 is CASSLPFSGSVSGYTF. CDR3 nucleotide sequence: TGTGCCAGCAGTTTACCGTTTAGCGGATCCGTTAGTGGCTACACCTTC.

The J gene is TRBJ2-5, the V gene TRBV7-9; TRBD2 aligns across 15 bases. The CDR3 extends over 16 amino acids. With 5 bases clipped from V and 7 bases from J, the junction kept 8 bases outside the gene matches. Germline-derived CDR1 and CDR2 are SEHNR and FQNEAQ (reference sequence). The CDR3 bases are TGTGCCAGCAGCCGGACTAGCGGGGGGGATGTTGGGACCCAGTACTTC. Translation: CASSRTSGGDVGTQYF.

The chain joins TRBV12-5 to TRBJ2-2, with TRBD2 matching over 8 bases. Unmatched junction bases numbered 3, after V lost 7 bases and J lost 5 bases. The germline V gene has CDR1 LGHNT and CDR2 FRNRAP. The CDR3 has 13 residues. The CDR3 region has the DNA TGTGCTAGTGCGGCTAGCGGGACCGGGGAGCTGTTTTTT. Its protein is CASAASGTGELFF.

The chain joins TRBV6-5 to TRBJ1-4, with unresolved D. The CDR3 extends over 12 amino acids. Germline V gives CDR1 MNHEY, CDR2 SVGAGI. Trimming took off 6 bases at V and 3 bases at J, with 5 bases between the two ends. The CDR3 here is CASRAANEKLFF. The CDR3 coding sequence is TGTGCCAGCAGGGCGGCTAATGAAAAACTGTTTTTT.

The chain is built from TRBV29-1 and TRBJ2-1; 8 bases are a match to TRBD1. V was clipped by 7 bases and J by 1 base; unmatched bases: 6. The CDR3 is made up of 14 amino acids. Germline V gene sequence: CDR1 SQVTM, CDR2 ANQGSEA. CDR3 residues: CSGGDRLSYNEQFF. The CDR3 DNA follows: TGCAGCGGGGGGGACAGGTTATCCTACAATGAGCAGTTCTTC.

In its sample, this clone was seen a few times. The chain joins TRBV5-1 to TRBJ2-7; tentatively, D is TRBD2 (6 bases). Trimming left V 6 bases short and J 6 bases short, with 19 bases between. Germline CDR1 SGHRS, CDR2 YFSETQ. The CDR3 totals 14 residues. CDR3 DNA: TGCGCCAGCACCGACGCAAGCGGGTTGAGCGAGCAGTACTTC. Residues: CASTDASGLSEQYF. Using reference TRBV5-1 and TRBJ2-7 for the parts outside the CDR3, the full variable domain is KAGVTQTPRYLIKTRGQQVTLSCSPISGHRSVSWYQQTPGQGLQFLFEYFSETQRNKGNFPGRFSGRQFSNSRSEMNVSTLELGDSALYLCASTDASGLSEQYFGPGTRLTVT.

The chain has TRBV4-1 and TRBJ2-1; TRBD2 matches at 9 bases. The V and J ends lost 0 bases and 9 bases, in that order; junction bases with no gene match: 6. Germline V gene data show CDR1 as MGHRA and CDR2 as YSYEKL. The CDR3 is 15 amino acids. The CDR3 reads CASSQDGLAGREQFF. The CDR3 nucleotides read TGCGCCAGCAGCCAAGATGGGCTAGCGGGGCGTGAGCAGTTCTTC.

The chain joins TRBV7-2 to TRBJ1-3; D unresolved. The germline gives CDR1 SGHTA, CDR2 FQGNSA. The CDR3 length is 13 residues. V lost 3 bases to trimming and J lost 7 bases, with 10 bases between them. In DNA, the CDR3 is TGTGCCAGCAGCTTGTCTGTCCGGAACACCATATATTTT. It codes for CASSLSVRNTIYF.

The sample holds one count of this clone. A junction end diverges from the germline sequence, so it may reflect a read error. The chain has TRBV5-1 and TRBJ2-4, with a possible D match to TRBD2 (5 bases). The CDR3 extends over 17 amino acids. The germline V gene has CDR1 SGHRS and CDR2 YFSETQ. The DNA of the CDR3 is TGCGCCAGCAGCCTGGACTTCACCGCTTTAGCCAAAAGCATTCAGTACTTC. Encoded protein: CASSLDFTALAKSIQYF.

The chain links TRBV7-9 to TRBJ1-5; TRBD1 might be the D (6 bases). Trimming stripped 1 base from V and 7 bases from J, with 11 bases between. The CDR3 runs to 14 residues. CDR1 and CDR2 from the germline V gene are SEHNR and FQNEAQ (reference sequence). The CDR3 DNA reads TGTGCCAGCAGCTTAGGGGGGCCTGGCCAGCCCCAGCATTTT. This encodes CASSLGGPGQPQHF.

CDR3 DNA: TGTGCCAGCAGTTCGGGACTTGGCACAGATACGCAGTATTTT. This translates into CASSSGLGTDTQYF. The rearrangement uses TRBV7-3 and TRBJ2-3; perhaps TRBD2 as D (6 bases). The CDR3 runs to 14 residues. The V end was cut by 6 bases, the J end by 1 base, with 11 bases between. Per the germline V gene, CDR1 is SGHTA and CDR2 is FQGTGA.

This clone was observed a handful of times. The chain uses TRBV30 and TRBJ2-3, with 10 bases fitting TRBD2. The CDR3 length is 14 residues. The junction had 0 bases not matched to a gene; V was cut back by 3 bases and J by 0 bases. CDR1 and CDR2 (germline): GTSNPN, SVGIG (reference sequence). CDR3 in amino acids: CAWRTSGSTDTQYF. CDR3 nucleotides: TGTGCCTGGAGGACTAGCGGGAGCACAGATACGCAGTATTTT.

The J gene is TRBJ2-7, the V gene TRBV18; possible D gene TRBD1, 5 bases. The V end was cut by 0 bases, the J end by 5 bases, with 14 bases between. The CDR3 spans 15 residues. Germline CDR1 KGHSH, CDR2 LQKENI. For the CDR3, the DNA is TGTGCCAGCTCACCACCATCCAGGGCCTGGGACGAGCAGTACTTC. It is translated as CASSPPSRAWDEQYF.

The rearrangement uses TRBV7-3 and TRBJ2-5; tentatively, D is TRBD1 (7 bases). Per germline, CDR1 SGHTA and CDR2 FQGTGA. V was pared by 2 bases and J by 5 bases, with 15 bases between. This CDR3 has 15 residues. The CDR3 spells CASSLLGRGRETQYF. CDR3 in DNA: TGTGCCAGCAGCTTACTAGGCAGGGGGAGGGAGACCCAGTACTTC.

The V and J genes are TRBV19 and TRBJ2-3, with D tentatively TRBD1 (6 bases). Trimming removed 3 bases from V and 0 bases from J, with 13 bases in between. The CDR3 sequence is 16 residues long. Germline assignment: CDR1 LNHDA and CDR2 SQIVND (reference sequence). The CDR3 coding sequence is TGTGCCAGTAGTATTGGGACAAACCCTAGCACAGATACGCAGTATTTT. This translates into CASSIGTNPSTDTQYF.

The rearrangement uses TRBV4-2 and TRBJ2-1; TRBD1 matches at 9 bases. V shed 4 bases, J shed 6 bases, and the junction held 7 bases outside the gene matches. Germline CDR1 reads LGHNA; CDR2 reads YNFKEQ. The CDR3 totals 15 residues. The CDR3 bases are TGTGCCAGCAGCCTTACCGGGACAGGGAGCAATGAGCAGTTCTTC. Its protein product is CASSLTGTGSNEQFF.

The chain joins TRBV6-6 to TRBJ1-6; TRBD1 aligns across 7 bases. V shed 6 bases, J shed 5 bases, and the junction held 7 bases outside the gene matches. The germline V gene has CDR1 MNHNY and CDR2 SVGAGI (reference sequence). This CDR3 is built from 15 residues. The CDR3, as DNA: TGTGCCAGCAGAACCTCCGGACAGGATAATTCACCCCTCCACTTT. Translating gives CASRTSGQDNSPLHF.

This sequence joins TRBV19 and TRBJ1-5; D is ambiguous. Between the trimmed V and J ends, which lost 5 bases and 5 bases, there was a span of 16 bases. Germline V gene lookup returns CDR1 LNHDA and CDR2 SQIVND (reference sequence). This CDR3 region has 15 residues. CDR3 sequence: CASSSHTGKHQPQHF. The CDR3 DNA sequence: TGTGCCAGTAGTTCCCACACCGGGAAGCATCAGCCCCAGCATTTT.

V gene TRBV6-5 combines with J gene TRBJ2-7; TRBD1 matches 9 bases. V was pared by 2 bases and J by 5 bases, with 4 bases of the junction left unmatched. In germline, CDR1 is MNHEY, CDR2 SVGAGI. The CDR3 length is 14 residues. For the CDR3, the DNA is TGTGCCAGCAGTTACCAAGGACAGGGGAACGAGCAGTACTTC. Residues: CASSYQGQGNEQYF.

This chain links TRBV11-2 with TRBJ1-2; a weak D match, TRBD1 (5 bases). The CDR3 covers 15 residues. Per the germline V gene, CDR1 is SGHAT and CDR2 is FQNNGV. V was trimmed by 1 base and J by 7 bases, leaving 16 bases between them. CDR3 bases: TGTGCCAGCAGCTTAGGGTTCGGGCGGGGCGTTGGCTACACCTTC. Encoded protein: CASSLGFGRGVGYTF. Combining the CDR3 with reference TRBV11-2 and TRBJ1-2 gives the whole variable domain EAGVAQSPRYKIIEKRQSVAFWCNPISGHATLYWYQQILGQGPKLLIQFQNNGVVDDSQLPKDRFSAERLKGVDSTLKIQPAKLEDSAVYLCASSLGFGRGVGYTFGSGTRLTVV.